The 14 T cell receptor beta chains reported below all come from one sample, sequenced in a study of T cell changes during pregnancy in multiple sclerosis (dated by TCRdb to about 2019). Library preparation employed the immunoSEQ multiplex PCR assay. The table was pulled from immuneACCESS by TCRdb, which kept in-frame rearrangements only. Such tables lose some clones; where checked, under half of the loss comes from unresolved V genes, and the rest has no known cause. For this sample the table gives about 44,000 clones, of which roughly 96% were detected only once. In total, the top ten clones hold 0.85% to 1% of the sample. Source: peripheral blood, taken in the second trimester of pregnancy. The source is a female donor with multiple sclerosis, enrolled in a pregnancy study.

The gene calls are TRBV5-4 and TRBJ2-1, with TRBD1 as a possible D gene (5 bases). V was clipped by 5 bases and J by 5 bases, with 14 bases between them. Germline CDR1 is SGHNT and CDR2 is YYREEE (reference sequence). The CDR3 runs 14 residues. CDR3 DNA sequence: TGTGCCAGCAGGGTGAGAGTGGACAACAATGAGCAGTTCTTC. Translating it yields CASRVRVDNNEQFF.

V gene TRBV5-1 combines with J gene TRBJ1-1; D is possibly TRBD1 (5 bases). V shed 4 bases and J shed 6 bases, with 16 bases lying between them. Germline V gene data show CDR1 as SGHRS and CDR2 as YFSETQ. The CDR3 has 14 residues. The CDR3: CASSVGGAGSEAFF. CDR3 DNA: TGCGCCAGCAGCGTTGGTGGGGCAGGTTCTGAAGCTTTCTTT.

This chain uses TRBV13 with TRBJ1-3, with unresolved D. Germline CDR1 reads PRHDT; CDR2 reads FYEKMQ (reference sequence). Trimming took 4 bases from V and 0 from J, leaving 10 bases between them. The CDR3 sequence is 15 residues long. The CDR3 region has the DNA TGTGCCAGCAGCTCTTTAGAAAGCTCTGGAAACACCATATATTTT. This encodes CASSSLESSGNTIYF. Using reference TRBV13 and TRBJ1-3 for the parts outside the CDR3, the full variable domain is AAGVIQSPRHLIKEKRETATLKCYPIPRHDTVYWYQQGPGQDPQFLISFYEKMQSDKGSIPDRFSAQQFSDYHSELNMSSLELGDSALYFCASSSLESSGNTIYFGEGSWLTVV.

This chain connects TRBV9 to TRBJ1-2, with 9 bases matching TRBD1. V was clipped by 4 bases and J by 2 bases; unmatched bases: 9. CDR3 length: 16 residues. The germline V gene encodes CDR1 SGDLS and CDR2 YYNGEE. CDR3 residues: CASSSKVGTGNYGYTF. DNA of the CDR3: TGTGCCAGCAGCTCTAAGGTTGGGACAGGGAACTATGGCTACACCTTC.

The chain employs TRBV5-1 and TRBJ2-1, with 8 positions matching TRBD1. Germline V gives CDR1 SGHRS, CDR2 YFSETQ. The CDR3 runs 14 residues. V gave up 7 bases and J gave up 10 bases; unmatched junction bases: 13. CDR3 protein: CASGRDRPIGEQFF. DNA for the CDR3: TGCGCCAGCGGACGGGACAGGCCCATCGGGGAGCAGTTCTTC.

CDR3 residues: CASSRQGSGSTDTQYF. DNA of the CDR3: TGTGCCAGCAGCAGACAGGGAAGCGGGAGCACAGATACGCAGTATTTT. The chain links TRBV27 to TRBJ2-3; tentatively, D is TRBD1 (7 bases). V was shortened by 6 bases and J by 0 bases, with 16 bases between the two germline ends. CDR3 length equals 16 residues. CDR1 MNHEY and CDR2 SMNVEV come from the germline V gene (reference sequence).

This clone showed up just once. The V call is TRBV18, the J call TRBJ2-7, with D maybe TRBD2 (6 bases). Between the trimmed V and J ends, which lost 1 base and 0 bases, there was a span of 16 bases. Germline V lookup: CDR1 KGHSH, CDR2 LQKENI. The CDR3 extends over 17 amino acids. The CDR3 nucleotides are TGTGCCAGCTCACCACTCCTCGGGACTGCGAGCTCCTACGAGCAGTACTTC. It encodes CASSPLLGTASSYEQYF.

The rearrangement links TRBV5-4 to TRBJ1-2; 10 bases align to TRBD1. The CDR3 totals 15 residues. The germline V gene has CDR1 SGHNT and CDR2 YYREEE (reference sequence). V shed 5 bases and J 5 bases; nucleotides not matched to a gene: 9. CDR3 amino acids: CASRTPGTGVYGYTF. For the CDR3, the DNA is TGTGCCAGCAGGACCCCCGGGACAGGGGTATATGGCTACACCTTC.

This chain links TRBV5-1 with TRBJ2-2; maybe TRBD1 (6 bases). The CDR3 loop spans 14 amino acids. Germline V CDR1 and CDR2: SGHRS, YFSETQ. Trimming pared 7 bases from V and 4 bases from J, leaving 14 bases between. CDR3 in DNA: TGCGCCAGCTCTTGGACAGAGAGCACCGGGGAGCTGTTTTTT. It specifies CASSWTESTGELFF. Based on the CDR3 plus reference TRBV5-1 and TRBJ2-2, the full variable domain is KAGVTQTPRYLIKTRGQQVTLSCSPISGHRSVSWYQQTPGQGLQFLFEYFSETQRNKGNFPGRFSGRQFSNSRSEMNVSTLELGDSALYLCASSWTESTGELFFGEGSRLTVL.

This chain connects TRBV4-1 to TRBJ2-6; tentative D call: TRBD1 (6 bases). Germline V gene sequence: CDR1 MGHRA, CDR2 YSYEKL. The ends were cut back, 2 bases at V and 4 bases at J, with 15 bases in the middle. The CDR3 covers 17 residues. CDR3 residues: CASSQSHRALGANVLTF. CDR3 sequence (DNA): TGCGCCAGCAGCCAAAGCCACAGGGCACTCGGGGCCAACGTCCTGACTTTC.

The chain joins TRBV5-1 to TRBJ2-3; 7 nucleotides line up with TRBD2. With V trimmed by 5 bases and J by 0 bases, 6 bases remained unmatched. Per the germline V gene, CDR1 is SGHRS and CDR2 is YFSETQ. CDR3 length equals 15 residues. The CDR3 here is CASSRWEGSTDTQYF. The CDR3 coding sequence is TGCGCCAGCAGTAGGTGGGAGGGAAGCACAGATACGCAGTATTTT. Looking up the rest from reference TRBV5-1 and TRBJ2-3 gives the full variable domain: KAGVTQTPRYLIKTRGQQVTLSCSPISGHRSVSWYQQTPGQGLQFLFEYFSETQRNKGNFPGRFSGRQFSNSRSEMNVSTLELGDSALYLCASSRWEGSTDTQYFGPGTRLTVL.

The chain employs TRBV9 and TRBJ2-3; 11 bases are shared with TRBD2. This CDR3 is built from 19 residues. V gave up 4 bases and J gave up 2 bases; unmatched junction bases: 15. The germline gives CDR1 SGDLS, CDR2 YYNGEE. CDR3 sequence reads: CASSTRSGGVLRDTDTQYF. The CDR3 coding sequence is TGTGCCAGCAGCACCCGTAGCGGGGGGGTCCTCAGGGACACAGATACGCAGTATTTT.

The V and J genes are TRBV6-1 and TRBJ1-2; D not resolved. CDR1 is MNHNS, CDR2 SASEGT, per germline. V lost 3 bases and J 4 bases, leaving 6 bases between the germline ends. The CDR3 has 12 residues. CDR3 residues: CASSEAGYGYTF. CDR3 DNA sequence: TGTGCCAGCAGTGAGGCGGGCTATGGCTACACCTTC.

The chain couples TRBV18 to TRBJ2-1, with TRBD2 matching over 7 bases. There are 14 residues in the CDR3. Unmatched junction bases numbered 4, after V lost 1 base and J lost 7 bases. Germline V gene data show CDR1 as KGHSH and CDR2 as LQKENI. The CDR3 is CASSPQGGVNEQFF. The CDR3 DNA follows: TGTGCCAGCTCACCACAGGGAGGGGTGAATGAGCAGTTCTTC.